Listed below are T cell receptor beta chains from one sample, sequenced in a study of blood T cell repertoires in COVID-19. Data came from immunoSEQ multiplex PCR; TCRdb stores just in-frame clones and leaves some out. The sample has tens of thousands of clones, around 90% seen once; the top ten hold 3% to 4.5%. The sequencing sample was made of peripheral blood. All receptors come from a man aged 40-49 years with COVID-19, enrolled during active disease. Both conserved end residues are part of each CDR3. The order of the fields is V gene, CDR3 protein.

TRBV5-1 | CASSFGTGGSEQYF
TRBV2 | CASRPDANQPQHF
TRBV9 | CASSVGRDMNTEAFF
TRBV11-3 | CASSLVSRTGHKANQEQYF
TRBV5-1 | CASRSTKLNTEAFF
TRBV5-1 | CASSWSSGRETQYF
TRBV2 | CASSARGREKLFF
TRBV5-4 | CASSLGGGGGLTDTQYF
TRBV2 | CASSSRTGQTNYGYTF
TRBV3-1/TRBV3-2 | CASSHAGGQETQYF
TRBV30 | CAWGTRLAASTDTQYF
TRBV27 | CASSPRQGFEQYF
TRBV4-1 | CASSQTGTTDTQYF
TRBV10-3 | CAISEGRAGMNTEAFF
TRBV14 | CASSHGSSPLHF
TRBV21-1 | CASSKAAGVEGNTEAFF
TRBV12-3/TRBV12-4 | CASSLGSYEQYF
TRBV7-9 | CASGPTGFVYEQYF
TRBV6-5 | CASSYSNAGNTGELFF
TRBV4-1 | CASSLRQGGETQYF
TRBV12-3/TRBV12-4 | CASTRYTGELFF
TRBV19 | CASSIGTGASSFSYGYTF
TRBV15 | CATSRDPSRGAGRGETQYF
TRBV29-1 | CSVELAWRVTGYQETQYF
TRBV28 | CASSSGGQETQYF
TRBV27 | CASSRGTAVSGNTIYF
TRBV2 | CASSARVDSMNTEAFF
TRBV20-1 | CSASEDYRNEQFF
TRBV11-2 | CASSAGLAASYEQYF
TRBV2 | CASNIEVEQYF
TRBV5-1 | CASSIRQGKETQYF
TRBV2 | CASSRGLATNEKLFF
TRBV10-2 | CASSVGYGDSPLHF
TRBV18 | CASSPREGTEQYF
TRBV30 | CAWSVKGTGNTIYF
TRBV7-3 | CADSGGDSLEKLFF
TRBV28 | CASTTPGGTEAFF
TRBV21-1 | CASSKSPTGTVYEQYF
TRBV18 | CASSPRLAASTDTQYF
TRBV2 | CASSDNSPGSGVQTNYEQYF
TRBV5-1 | CASSLAPSGLQETQYF